These T cell receptor beta chains were read from a single sample in a study of tumor-infiltrating lymphocytes in localized non-small cell lung cancer. The data were produced by immunoSEQ multiplex PCR, yet TCRdb's version contains in-frame clones alone and is incomplete. The table lists just under 30,000 clones, over 75% of them singletons, with roughly 2% in the top ten. The specimen sequenced was lung tumor tissue. All receptors derive from a human donor with non-small cell lung cancer. Both conserved end residues are part of each CDR3. D genes are given only for firm matches. Clone size is given for some rows only: seen once, a few or many times, or a class if the clone is expanded.

CASSFRVKNTEAFF TGTGCCAGCAGTTTCCGGGTCAAGAACACTGAAGCTTTCTTT . TRBV28 . TRBJ1-1
CASRSDTTTEAFF TGCGCCAGCAGATCGGACACAACCACTGAAGCTTTCTTT . TRBV5-1 . TRBJ1-1
CASGGRGVNTEAFF TGTGCCAGCGGGGGCAGGGGGGTGAACACTGAAGCTTTCTTT . TRBV6-5 TRBD1 TRBJ1-1
CASSLTVGTGRYSNQPQHF TGTGCCAGCAGCTTGACTGTGGGGACAGGTCGATACAGCAATCAGCCCCAGCATTTT . TRBV5-5 TRBD1 TRBJ1-5
CASSLGASVDTQYF TGTGCCAGCAGCCTGGGGGCTAGCGTTGATACGCAGTATTTT . TRBV13 . TRBJ2-3
CASSIGQGMNTEAFF TGCGCCAGCAGCATCGGACAGGGCATGAACACTGAAGCTTTCTTT . TRBV5-1 TRBD1 TRBJ1-1
CASSQRQGSSPLHF TGTGCCAGCAGCCAGAGACAGGGTTCTTCACCCCTCCACTTT . TRBV7-2 TRBD1 TRBJ1-6
CASSEGGSYNSPLHF TGTGCCAGTAGTGAAGGGGGCTCCTATAATTCACCCCTCCACTTT . TRBV19 . TRBJ1-6
CASRMDPTGDNYGYTF TGTGCCAGTAGAATGGATCCGACAGGGGATAACTATGGCTACACCTTC . TRBV19 TRBD1 TRBJ1-2
CASSQRDGYEQYF TGCGCCAGCAGCCAGCGGGACGGGTACGAGCAGTACTTC . TRBV4-3 . TRBJ2-7
CASSRGTGDYGYTF TGCGCCAGCAGCCGAGGGACAGGAGACTATGGCTACACCTTC . TRBV4-3 TRBD1 TRBJ1-2
CASSYTSTGEQYF TGTGCCAGCAGTTACACTTCCACCGGCGAGCAGTACTTC . TRBV6-5 . TRBJ2-7
CASSFGGTNTGELFF TGTGCCAGCAGCTTTGGGGGGACGAACACCGGGGAGCTGTTTTTT . TRBV5-6 . TRBJ2-2
CASSDSGGSYEQYF TGTGCCAGCAGTGACTCGGGCGGCTCCTACGAGCAGTACTTC . TRBV6-6 . TRBJ2-7
CASSIEGGAGTGELFF TGTGCCAGTAGTATAGAAGGTGGGGCCGGCACCGGGGAGCTGTTTTTT . TRBV19 . TRBJ2-2
CASSGPGQGGQPQHF TGTGCCAGCAGCGGGCCGGGACAGGGAGGTCAGCCCCAGCATTTT . TRBV7-8 TRBD1 TRBJ1-5
CSVPGTSGGAYHEQFF TGCAGCGTGCCCGGGACTAGCGGGGGGGCTTACCATGAGCAGTTCTTC . TRBV29-1 TRBD2 TRBJ2-1
CASSPSGGREDTQYF TGTGCCAGTAGCCCTAGCGGGGGCAGGGAAGATACGCAGTATTTT . TRBV19 TRBD2 TRBJ2-3
CAWSPWTAGANVLTF TGTGCCTGGAGTCCTTGGACAGCTGGGGCCAACGTCCTGACTTTC . TRBV30 . TRBJ2-6
CASSVGFLAGPQETQYF TGTGCCAGCAGCGTAGGTTTTCTAGCGGGGCCACAAGAGACCCAGTACTTC . TRBV9 TRBD2 TRBJ2-5
CAWSLKGMNTEAFF TGTGCCTGGAGTCTGAAGGGAATGAACACTGAAGCTTTCTTT once TRBV30 . TRBJ1-1
CASSQAWAEETQYF TGTGCCAGCAGCCAAGCGTGGGCGGAAGAGACCCAGTACTTC . TRBV4-2 . TRBJ2-5
CASSPRGLKNSPLHF TGTGCCAGCAGCCCAAGGGGGCTGAAGAATTCACCCCTCCACTTT . TRBV27 TRBD1 TRBJ1-6
CASSVAPPTGGGGANEKLFF TGTGCCAGCAGCGTAGCCCCTCCGACAGGGGGCGGAGGAGCTAATGAAAAACTGTTTTTT . TRBV9 TRBD1 TRBJ1-4
CASSFARGTGGEKLFF TGTGCCAGCAGTTTCGCACGCGGGACAGGGGGGGAAAAACTGTTTTTT . TRBV6-5 TRBD1 TRBJ1-4
CASSYPGTETQYF TGTGCCAGCAGTTACCCCGGGACAGAGACCCAGTACTTC . TRBV6-5 . TRBJ2-5
CAWTQRGGGPRGSPLHF TGTGCCTGGACCCAAAGAGGTGGGGGGCCGAGAGGTTCACCCCTCCACTTT . TRBV30 . TRBJ1-6
CASSRLAGDEQFF TGTGCCAGTAGTCGACTAGCGGGGGATGAGCAGTTCTTC . TRBV19 TRBD2 TRBJ2-1
CASSLGSSSGDTQYF TGTGCCAGCAGCTTAGGCTCCTCCTCAGGGGATACGCAGTATTTT . TRBV7-9 . TRBJ2-3
CAWSVSRVRTNEKLFF TGTGCCTGGAGTGTCTCGAGGGTCAGAACTAATGAAAAACTGTTTTTT . TRBV30 . TRBJ1-4
CASSLNRNSPLHF TGTGCCAGCAGCCTAAACAGGAATTCACCCCTCCACTTT few TRBV5-8 . TRBJ1-6
CASRMGQGSGYTF TGTGCCAGCAGGATGGGACAGGGGAGTGGCTACACCTTC . TRBV28 TRBD1 TRBJ1-2
CASSRGIAQETQYF TGTGCCAGCAGCCGCGGCATAGCGCAAGAGACCCAGTACTTC . TRBV6-5 . TRBJ2-5
CASSSPDRYEQYF TGTGCCAGCAGCTCCCCTGACCGCTACGAGCAGTACTTC . TRBV5-5 . TRBJ2-7
CAWSVLGAGLYGYTF TGTGCCTGGAGTGTACTGGGGGCGGGACTTTATGGCTACACCTTC . TRBV30 . TRBJ1-2
CASSRWGRGLDTGELFF TGTGCCAGCAGTCGATGGGGGAGGGGGCTCGACACCGGGGAGCTGTTTTTT . TRBV14 . TRBJ2-2
CASSEYWDRPTF TGTGCCAGCAGTGAATATTGGGACCGCCCGACCTTC . TRBV6-1 . TRBJ1-2
CASSIAGRGNEKLFF TGTGCCAGTAGTATAGCAGGGCGAGGGAACGAAAAACTGTTTTTT . TRBV19 . TRBJ1-4